Many counts were recorded for the clone carrying this T cell receptor beta chain. The target antigen is unknown. Naive CD8 T cells were FACS-sorted by CD8+CD4-CCR7+CD45RA+ markers. The sample belongs to a study of molecular identifiers for immune sequencing clone quantification. Study-wide points: Barcodes shared by identical TCR molecules could lead to underestimated sizes of highly expanded clones. Clones of above 20 RNA copies carried over 99% of effector molecules; in naive cells they carried under 1%. Spiked Jurkat TCR RNA equivalent to one cell was reportedly detectable in approximately 980,000 naive cells.

TCRdb called the PCR reads again in MiXCR, with one record for every CDR3 protein. This table has 85,000 to 100,000 distinct CDR3 sequences, around 20% appearing once. Germline V lookup: CDR1 SGHTA, CDR2 FQGTGA. V was cut by 5 bases and J by 3 bases, with 16 bases left in between. This CDR3 is built from 15 residues. This receptor was taken from a human donor in good health. Some libraries in this study had Jurkat cell RNA spiked in. Sequencing input: naive CD8+ T cells from blood, with Jurkat cell RNA spiked in. Subset noted: FACS-sorted CD8+CD4-CCR7+CD45RA+ naive T cells. This sequence joins TRBV7-3 and TRBJ2-5; D remains unclear. CDR3 DNA: TGTGCCAGCAGCCCCGGAGAGAGCCTTAAAGAGACCCAGTACTTC. This translates into CASSPGESLKETQYF. Full variable domain (remainder filled in from reference TRBV7-3 and TRBJ2-5): GAGVSQTPSNKVTEKGKYVELRCDPISGHTALYWYRQSLGQGPEFLIYFQGTGAADDSGLPNDRFFAVRPEGSVSTLKIQRTERGDSAVYLCASSPGESLKETQYFGPGTRLLVL.